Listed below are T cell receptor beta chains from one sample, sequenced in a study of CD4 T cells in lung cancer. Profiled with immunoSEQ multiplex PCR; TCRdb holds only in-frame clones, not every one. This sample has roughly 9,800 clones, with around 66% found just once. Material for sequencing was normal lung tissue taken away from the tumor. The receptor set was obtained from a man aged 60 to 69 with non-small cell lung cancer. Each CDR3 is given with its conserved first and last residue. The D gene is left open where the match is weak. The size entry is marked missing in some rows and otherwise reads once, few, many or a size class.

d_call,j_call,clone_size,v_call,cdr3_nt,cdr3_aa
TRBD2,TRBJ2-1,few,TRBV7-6,TGTGCCAGCAGCTCCGAGACTAGCGGGAGGTCGTATGAGCAGTTCTTC,CASSSETSGRSYEQFF
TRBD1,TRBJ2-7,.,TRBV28,TGTGCCAGCAGCCCTCCGGACAGGGTCTACGAGCAGTACTTC,CASSPPDRVYEQYF
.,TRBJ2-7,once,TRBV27,TGTGCCAGCAGTTTCAGGCAGGGGTCCTACGAGCAGTACTTC,CASSFRQGSYEQYF
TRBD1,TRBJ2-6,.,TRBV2,TGTGCCAGCAGCGGCCGGGACAGGGGGGTTGCTGGGGCCAACGTCCTGACTTTC,CASSGRDRGVAGANVLTF
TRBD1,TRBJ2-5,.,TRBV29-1,TGCAGCGTACGGACAGGGGGCCAAGAGACCCAGTACTTC,CSVRTGGQETQYF
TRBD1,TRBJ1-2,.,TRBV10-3,TGTGCCATCAGCGAGACAGGGCTCTATGGCTACACCTTC,CAISETGLYGYTF
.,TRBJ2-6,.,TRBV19,TGTGCCAGTATAGGAAACCCAGGGACTGGGGCCAACGTCCTGACTTTC,CASIGNPGTGANVLTF
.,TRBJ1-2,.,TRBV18,TGTGCCAGCTCACCACCGGGCGAGTTTGGCTACACCTTC,CASSPPGEFGYTF
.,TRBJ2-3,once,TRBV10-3,TGTGCCACATGGGCCTTCGTGCAGTATTTT,CATWAFVQYF
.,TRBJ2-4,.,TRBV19,TGTGCCAGTAACAGGGATGCGACCAAAAACATTCAGTACTTC,CASNRDATKNIQYF
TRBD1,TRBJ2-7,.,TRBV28,TGTGCCAGCACTGCGAGGACAGGGAACCGCTATGAGCAGTACTTC,CASTARTGNRYEQYF
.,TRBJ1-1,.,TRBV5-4,TGTGCCAGCAGCTCACAGGGAAGAGGCACTGAAGCTTTCTTT,CASSSQGRGTEAFF
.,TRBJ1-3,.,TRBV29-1,TGCAGCGTTGATGGGCCGAGCTCTGGAAACACCATATATTTT,CSVDGPSSGNTIYF
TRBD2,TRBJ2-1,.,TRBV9,TGTGCCAGCAGCGTAGGACTAGCAGGTGGGGGTGAGCAGTTCTTC,CASSVGLAGGGEQFF
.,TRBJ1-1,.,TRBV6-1,TGTGCCAGCGCCCAGGCAGGGGCGGACACTGAAGCTTTCTTT,CASAQAGADTEAFF
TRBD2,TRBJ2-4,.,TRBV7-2,TGTGCCAGCAGCCTAGGGACTAGCGGGACTACAGCCAAAAACATTCAGTACTTC,CASSLGTSGTTAKNIQYF
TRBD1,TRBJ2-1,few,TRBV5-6,TGTGCCAGCAGCTGGGGGACAGTAAATGAGCAGTTCTTC,CASSWGTVNEQFF
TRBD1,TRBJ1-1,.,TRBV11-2,TGTGCCAGCAGCTTAGTACCGGGACAGGGAACGAACACTGAAGCTTTCTTT,CASSLVPGQGTNTEAFF
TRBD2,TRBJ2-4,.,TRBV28,TGTGCCAGCAGTAGCGGGGGCTTTGCCAAAAACATTCAGTACTTC,CASSSGGFAKNIQYF
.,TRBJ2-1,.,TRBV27,TGTGCCAGCACAGGGTTTGGGAATGAGCAGTTCTTC,CASTGFGNEQFF
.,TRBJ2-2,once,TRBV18,TGTGCCAGCTCCCCGTTCGGCCGAGGAGGGGACACCGGGGAGCTGTTTTTT,CASSPFGRGGDTGELFF
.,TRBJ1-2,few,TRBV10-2,TGCGCCAGCAGCCCAACGGGGGGTCAACAGGGCTACACCTTC,CASSPTGGQQGYTF
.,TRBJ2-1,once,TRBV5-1,TGCGCCAGCAGCTTGGACGAGGACAATGAGCAGTTCTTC,CASSLDEDNEQFF
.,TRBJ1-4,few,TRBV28,TGTGCCAGCAGTTTGGGCCCTGAAAAACTGTTTTTT,CASSLGPEKLFF
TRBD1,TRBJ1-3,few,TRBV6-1,TGTGCCAGCAGTGAAGCGAGGGACAGGGGGCGGAACACCATATATTTT,CASSEARDRGRNTIYF
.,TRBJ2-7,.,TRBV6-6,TGTGCCAGCAGTAGCCGGGACACTACCTACGAGCAGTACTTC,CASSSRDTTYEQYF
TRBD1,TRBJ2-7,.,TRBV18,TGTGCCAGCTCACCTCCGGGACAGGGATCTCCCTACGAGCAGTACTTC,CASSPPGQGSPYEQYF
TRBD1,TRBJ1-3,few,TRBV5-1,TGCGCCAGCAGCCCGTGGACAGGGTACGGAAACACCATATATTTT,CASSPWTGYGNTIYF
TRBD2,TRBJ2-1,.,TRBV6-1,TGTGCCAGCAGTGCCACTAGCGGGAGTCAACATGAGCAGTTCTTC,CASSATSGSQHEQFF
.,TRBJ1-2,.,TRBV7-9,TGTGCCAGCAGCTTAGAACGGACAGAGGTGAACTATGGCTACACCTTC,CASSLERTEVNYGYTF
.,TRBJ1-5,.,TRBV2,TGTGCCAGCAGTCCCGGGGGGCCCCAGCATTTT,CASSPGGPQHF
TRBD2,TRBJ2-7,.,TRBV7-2,TGTGCCAGCAGCTTAGGGCTAGCGGCCAGCTCCTACGAGCAGTACTTC,CASSLGLAASSYEQYF
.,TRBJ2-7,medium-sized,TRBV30,TGTGCCTGGAGTGTGGGCCTCTACGAGCAGTACTTC,CAWSVGLYEQYF
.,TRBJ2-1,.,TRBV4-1,TGCGCCAGCAGCCTTGCGGGGAGCGCAGGGGGGAACAATGAGCAGTTCTTC,CASSLAGSAGGNNEQFF
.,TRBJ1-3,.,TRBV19,TGTGCCAGTAGTATCTTTGCTGGCGGCGCCTCTGGAAACACCATATATTTT,CASSIFAGGASGNTIYF
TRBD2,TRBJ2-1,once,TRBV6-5,TGTGCCAGCAGTTACGGGCGGGAGAAACCGTACAATGAGCAGTTCTTC,CASSYGREKPYNEQFF
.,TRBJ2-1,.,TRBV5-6,TGTGCCAGCAGCTCACCGGGACACTCCTACAATGAGCAGTTCTTC,CASSSPGHSYNEQFF
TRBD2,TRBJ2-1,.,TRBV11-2,TGTGCCAGCAGCTTAGAGGCAGCGGGAGGGCAGTTCTTC,CASSLEAAGGQFF
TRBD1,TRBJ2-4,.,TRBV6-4,TGTGCCAGCAGTTACCAGGGGGTTGGCAAAAACATTCAGTACTTC,CASSYQGVGKNIQYF
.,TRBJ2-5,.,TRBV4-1,TGCGCCAGCAGCCAACTTCACAGAGAGGAGACCCAGTACTTC,CASSQLHREETQYF
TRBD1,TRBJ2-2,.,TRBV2,TGTGCCAGCAGCGTCGACAGGGAATCCACCGGGGAGCTGTTTTTT,CASSVDRESTGELFF
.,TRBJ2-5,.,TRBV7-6,TGTGCCAGCAGCTTAGCGGCAGACGGGGAGACCCAGTACTTC,CASSLAADGETQYF
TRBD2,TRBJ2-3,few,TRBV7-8,TGTGCCAGCAGCTTACTAGCGGGAGAGGGCACAGATACGCAGTATTTT,CASSLLAGEGTDTQYF
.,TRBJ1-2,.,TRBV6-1,TGTGCCATTCGAATCCAGGCTAACTATGGCTACACCTTC,CAIRIQANYGYTF
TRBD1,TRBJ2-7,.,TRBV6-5,TGTGCCAGCAGTTTTCGGACAGGGATCCACGAGCAGTACTTC,CASSFRTGIHEQYF
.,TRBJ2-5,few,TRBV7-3,TGTGCCAGCAGCTTAATTGGAAGCGGCCAAGAGACCCAGTACTTC,CASSLIGSGQETQYF
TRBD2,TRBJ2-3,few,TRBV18,TGTGCCAGCTCACCACCGGGGGGGATCGGGGCGAAGGAACTAGCGGGAGGATCAGCAGATACGCAGTATTTT,CASSPPGGIGAKELAGGSADTQYF
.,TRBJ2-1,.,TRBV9,TGTGCCAGCTCACAAGGGGGTATCTCCTACAATGAGCAGTTCTTC,CASSQGGISYNEQFF
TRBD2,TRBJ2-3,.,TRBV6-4,TGTGCCAGCAGTGACTCCCTAGCGGGGAGCACAGATACGCAGTATTTT,CASSDSLAGSTDTQYF
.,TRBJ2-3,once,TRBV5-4,TGTGCCAGCAGCTTGCGGACTCCCCACTTGAACGATACGCAGTATTTT,CASSLRTPHLNDTQYF
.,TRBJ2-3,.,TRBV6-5,TGTGCCAGCGGTCGGGCTGCGGGTCTCACAGATACGCAGTATTTT,CASGRAAGLTDTQYF
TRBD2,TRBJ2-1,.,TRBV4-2,TGTGCCAGCAGACGACCGACTAGCGGGACGAACAATGAGCAGTTCTTC,CASRRPTSGTNNEQFF
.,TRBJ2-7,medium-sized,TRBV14,TGTGCCAGCAGCCACCACCTACAGGGTGCAACGGGCAAGCAGTACTTC,CASSHHLQGATGKQYF
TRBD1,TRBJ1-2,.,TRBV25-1,TGTGCCAGCAGTGACAGGGGGTATGGCTACACCTTC,CASSDRGYGYTF